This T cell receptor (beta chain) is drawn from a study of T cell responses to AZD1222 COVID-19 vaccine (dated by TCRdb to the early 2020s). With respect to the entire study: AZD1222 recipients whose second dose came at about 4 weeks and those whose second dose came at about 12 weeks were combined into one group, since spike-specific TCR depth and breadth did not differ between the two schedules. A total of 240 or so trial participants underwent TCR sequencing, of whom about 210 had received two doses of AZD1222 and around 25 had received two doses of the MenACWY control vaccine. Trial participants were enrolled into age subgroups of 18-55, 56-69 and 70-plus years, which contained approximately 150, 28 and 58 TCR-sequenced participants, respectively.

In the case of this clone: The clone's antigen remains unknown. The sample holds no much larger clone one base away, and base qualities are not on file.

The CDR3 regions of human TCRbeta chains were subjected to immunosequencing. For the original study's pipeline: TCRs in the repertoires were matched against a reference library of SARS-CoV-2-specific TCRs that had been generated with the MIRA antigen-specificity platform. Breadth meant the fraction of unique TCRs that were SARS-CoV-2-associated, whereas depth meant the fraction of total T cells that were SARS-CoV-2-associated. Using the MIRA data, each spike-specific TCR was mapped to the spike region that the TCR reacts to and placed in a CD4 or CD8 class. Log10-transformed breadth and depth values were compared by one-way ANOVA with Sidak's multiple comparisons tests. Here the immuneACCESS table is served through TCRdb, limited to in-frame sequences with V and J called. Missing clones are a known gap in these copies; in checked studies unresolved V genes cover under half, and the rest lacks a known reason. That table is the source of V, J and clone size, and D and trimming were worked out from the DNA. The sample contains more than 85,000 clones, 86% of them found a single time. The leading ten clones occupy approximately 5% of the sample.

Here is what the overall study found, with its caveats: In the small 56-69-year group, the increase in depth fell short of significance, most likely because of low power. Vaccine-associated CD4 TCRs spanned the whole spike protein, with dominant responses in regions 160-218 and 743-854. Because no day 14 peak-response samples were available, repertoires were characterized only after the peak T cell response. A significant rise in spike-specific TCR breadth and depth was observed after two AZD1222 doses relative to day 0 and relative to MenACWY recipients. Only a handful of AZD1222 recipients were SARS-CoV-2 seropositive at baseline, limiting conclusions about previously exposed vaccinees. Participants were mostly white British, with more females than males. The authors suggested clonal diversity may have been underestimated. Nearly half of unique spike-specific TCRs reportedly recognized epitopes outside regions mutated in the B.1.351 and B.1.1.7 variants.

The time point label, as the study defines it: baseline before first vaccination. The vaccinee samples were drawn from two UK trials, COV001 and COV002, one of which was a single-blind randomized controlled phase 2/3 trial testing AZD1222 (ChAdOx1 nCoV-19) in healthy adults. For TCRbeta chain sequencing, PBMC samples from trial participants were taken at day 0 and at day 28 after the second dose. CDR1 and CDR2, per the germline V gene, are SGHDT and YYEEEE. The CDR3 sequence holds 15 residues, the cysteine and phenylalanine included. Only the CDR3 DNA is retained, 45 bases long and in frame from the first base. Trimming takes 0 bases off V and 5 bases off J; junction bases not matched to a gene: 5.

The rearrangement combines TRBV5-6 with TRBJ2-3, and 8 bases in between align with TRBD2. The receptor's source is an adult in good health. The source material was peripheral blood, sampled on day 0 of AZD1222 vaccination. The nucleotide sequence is TGTGCCAGCAGCTTGGAAGCGGGAGTTGTAGATACGCAGTATTTT. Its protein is CASSLEAGVVDTQYF.